The next 12 T cell receptor beta chains were all read from a single sample in a study of T-cell memory formation after mild COVID-19. MiXCR, run by TCRdb on the 5' RACE reads, gives a single entry per CDR3 protein. The sample gives about 290,000 distinct CDR3 sequences, approximately 15% of which show up once; over 20% is in the top ten. The sample was PBMCs or a T cell subset sorted from them (not recorded which). The receptors derive from a man younger than 30 who had mild COVID-19 (a few samples of this study predate the infection). Cell type and time point are not known.

This clonotype was observed a handful of times. The gene calls are TRBV9 and TRBJ2-3; D is unresolved. Trimming removed 1 base at V and 1 base at J, with 10 bases between. Germline V lookup: CDR1 SGDLS, CDR2 YYNGEE. The CDR3 loop spans 15 amino acids. CDR3 in DNA: TGTGCCAGCAGCGTAAGTGGGTCGGGCACAGATACGCAGTATTTT. Amino acids: CASSVSGSGTDTQYF.

This chain joins TRBV11-3 and TRBJ2-7; D perhaps matches TRBD2 (5 bases). This CDR3 comprises 15 residues. Per germline, CDR1 SGHNT and CDR2 YENEEA. V lost 1 base to trimming and J lost 2 bases, with 12 bases between them. The CDR3 DNA sequence: TGTGCCAGCAGCTTAGGTAGCGCACGTACCTACGAGCAGTACTTC. This sequence encodes CASSLGSARTYEQYF. The variable domain in full, with the rest retrieved from reference TRBV11-3 and TRBJ2-7, is EAGVVQSPRYKIIEKKQPVAFWCNPISGHNTLYWYLQNLGQGPELLIRYENEEAVDDSQLPKDRFSAERLKGVDSTLKIQPAELGDSAVYLCASSLGSARTYEQYFGPGTRLTVT.

V is TRBV10-3 and J is TRBJ2-3, with D possibly TRBD1 on 5 matching bases. The germline V gene encodes CDR1 ENHRY and CDR2 SYGVKD. V was shortened by 2 bases and J by 2 bases, with 11 bases between the two germline ends. The CDR3 length is 15 residues. This CDR3 reads CAISERGEATDTQYF. Written as DNA, the CDR3 is TGTGCCATCAGTGAGAGGGGTGAGGCCACAGATACGCAGTATTTT.

There are many counts of this clonotype. The chain couples TRBV4-3 to TRBJ2-7; either TRBD1 or TRBD2 may supply D (5 bases each). The germline CDR1 and CDR2 sequences are LGHNA and YSLEER. The CDR3 has 17 amino acids. The V end lost 0 bases, the J end lost 4 bases, and 19 bases lay between the germline ends. The CDR3 is CASSQDRSGGSGYEQYF. The CDR3 DNA sequence: TGCGCCAGCAGCCAAGATCGGAGTGGGGGATCGGGGTACGAGCAGTACTTC.

The chain employs TRBV5-1 and TRBJ1-2; D might be TRBD1 (5 bases). Germline V lookup: CDR1 SGHRS, CDR2 YFSETQ. CDR3 length: 15 amino acids. V was cut by 4 bases and J by 8 bases, with 21 bases left in between. The CDR3 nucleotides are TGCGCCAGCAGCCTTGATGGGACGGTCCTAGTGGGCTACACCTTC. It codes for CASSLDGTVLVGYTF.

The chain employs TRBV7-9 and TRBJ1-1, with D perhaps matching TRBD1 (6 bases). Germline CDR1 and CDR2: SEHNR and FQNEAQ (reference sequence). This CDR3 contains 17 residues. Trimming stripped 3 bases from V and 1 base from J, with 18 bases between. The CDR3 nucleotides are TGTGCCAGCAGCTTTCTAATTGGATGGGGGCCGAACACTGAAGCTTTCTTT. Its protein product is CASSFLIGWGPNTEAFF. Combining the CDR3 with reference TRBV7-9 and TRBJ1-1 gives the whole variable domain DTGVSQNPRHKITKRGQNVTFRCDPISEHNRLYWYRQTLGQGPEFLTYFQNEAQLEKSRLLSDRFSAERPKGSFSTLEIQRTEQGDSAMYLCASSFLIGWGPNTEAFFGQGTRLTVV.

The chain couples TRBV28 to TRBJ1-5; 8 nucleotides agree with TRBD1. With V trimmed by 5 bases and J by 8 bases, 5 bases remained unmatched. The CDR3 spans 13 residues. Germline V gives CDR1 MDHEN, CDR2 SYDVKM. The CDR3, as DNA: TGTGCCAGCAGTGCCAGGGGGCGGGAGCCCCAGCATTTT. This gives the protein CASSARGREPQHF.

The rearrangement joins TRBV7-2 to TRBJ1-6; TRBD1 matches at 7 bases. The CDR3 has 15 residues. Unmatched junction bases numbered 8, after V lost 5 bases and J lost 7 bases. CDR1 and CDR2 (germline): SGHTA, FQGNSA. The CDR3 DNA reads as TGTGCCAGCAGCCCGACAGGGATGTCGAATTCACCCCTCCACTTT. Translating gives CASSPTGMSNSPLHF.

This clonotype was seen ten or more times. This chain connects TRBV6-6 to TRBJ2-5; weak D call: TRBD2 (6 bases). Trimming pared 5 bases from V and 1 base from J, leaving 8 bases between. This CDR3 comprises 13 residues. CDR1 and CDR2 (germline): MNHNY, SVGAGI (reference sequence). CDR3 sequence reads: CASSRGLQETQYF. For the CDR3, the DNA is TGTGCCAGCAGTAGGGGACTCCAAGAGACCCAGTACTTC.

In its sample, this clonotype was seen a few times. The chain is built from TRBV7-2 and TRBJ2-2; 8 bases are shared with TRBD1. Trimming took 6 bases from V and 4 from J; bases not matched to a gene: 10. CDR1 and CDR2 (germline): SGHTA, FQGNSA. The CDR3 covers 16 residues. CDR3 nucleotide sequence: TGTGCCAGCAGTTCCGGGACAGGTGGTTTCACCGGGGAGCTGTTTTTT. Its protein product is CASSSGTGGFTGELFF.

The table lists this clonotype with a few counts. This chain joins TRBV5-1 and TRBJ2-5, with D possibly matching TRBD1 (5 bases). CDR1 is SGHRS, CDR2 YFSETQ, per germline. CDR3 length: 14 amino acids. Trimming removed 0 bases at V and 4 bases at J, with 10 bases between. Here the CDR3 reads CASSLVDSLETQYF. CDR3 nucleotide sequence: TGCGCCAGCAGCTTGGTAGACAGCTTAGAGACCCAGTACTTC.

This clonotype was found a few times. J is TRBJ2-1 and V is TRBV9, with 9 bases matching TRBD1. Germline CDR1 SGDLS, CDR2 YYNGEE. V shed 4 bases, J shed 6 bases, and the junction held 8 bases outside the gene matches. This CDR3 is 15 amino acids long. The CDR3 DNA reads TGTGCCAGCAGCCTTCGACAGGGGGTCGGCAATGAGCAGTTCTTC. This translates into CASSLRQGVGNEQFF.